This TCR beta chain was observed in a study of identical twins (dated by TCRdb to about 2016). Regarding the complete study: TCR alpha and beta repertoires from monozygotic twins, unrelated adults of various ages and cord blood were deep-sequenced to test whether fetal clonotypes persist. To rule out contamination, replicate twin experiments were performed at different times with different library preparation protocols.

Library method: 5' RACE. For sequencing, an Illumina HiSeq 2000 was employed. A universal primer binding site was introduced by template switching, and a unique molecular identifier was present in the final cDNA, enabling accurate counting of TCR cDNA molecules. Specific primers in the conserved constant-segment region were used to synthesize first-strand cDNA for the TCR alpha and beta chains. To control for contamination, each cDNA library was double barcoded with a SMART-Mk sample barcode plus Illumina barcodes. TruSeq adapter sequences along with Illumina sample barcodes were introduced in two successive PCR steps. The TCR alpha and beta cDNA libraries were sequenced on the Illumina HiSeq platform using custom primers. In the authors' own workflow: MiGEC was used to process raw reads and extract unique molecular identifiers, and MiXCR was used to find CDR3 positions. For each individual, recombination models were inferred using an EM algorithm with the repgenHMM and IGoR tools. The tcR package in R was used for shared clonotype analysis, with sharing normalized by the product of cloneset sizes. To study raw recombination free of thymic and clonal selection effects, out-of-frame nonproductive sequences were analyzed. Starting from the raw public reads, TCRdb applied fastp trimming at Q25, assembled clones with MiXCR and retained in-frame beta chains. Each entry is one CDR3 protein sequence, shown with its most common DNA and genes. Clone size and V and J calls follow TCRdb, not the original study. This sample comprises about 1.7 million distinct CDR3 sequences, around 33% of them detected only once. The ten largest clones capture 0.25% to 0.3% of the sample.

Paper-wide results and their limitations: Because the same donors could not be followed over many years, the conclusions depended on cross-sectional statistical analysis. Invariant T cells such as MAIT and iNKT could partly confound zero-insertion analyses, although diverse VJ usage argued against such confounding for most clonotypes. Fewer insertions were carried by abundant cord blood beta clonotypes, a similar but weaker trend appeared in young adult naive repertoires, and no such trend appeared in memory repertoires. In monozygotic twins, out-of-frame TCR alpha sharing was systematically underestimated by recombination models, although the models agreed with sharing between unrelated individuals. Compared with coincidental sharing between unrelated individuals, out-of-frame TCR alpha sequences shared between twins showed an excess of sequences with low generation probability. In beta out-of-frame sequences, excess twin sharing was weaker, because having fewer shared sequences lowered the signal-to-noise ratio.

Every donor in the study was a healthy Caucasian. Per the germline V gene (reference sequence), DFQATT is the CDR1 and SNEGSKA is the CDR2. The CDR3 numbers 17 residues from cysteine through phenylalanine. The kept DNA is CDR3 alone, 51 bases in frame from the first base. V lost 1 base and J lost 1 base, and the count of bases not matched to a germline gene is 9. In regard to this clonotype: Its antigen remains unidentified. There are no base qualities to consult, and no much larger clone falls within one base.

This chain is built from TRBV20-1 and TRBJ2-7; 11 middle bases align to TRBD2. Sequencing was done on a sample of cord blood. The clonotype originates from a newborn girl in good health. Here the CDR3 is given as CSARATLLAGASYEQYF. The bases read TGCAGTGCTAGAGCCACCTTACTAGCGGGAGCGTCCTACGAGCAGTACTTC.